Sequencing of this TCR beta chain was carried out in a study of response to subunit inactivated influenza vaccine (dated by TCRdb to 2016 to 2019). Regarding the study in general: Deep quantitative profiling of the T cell receptor repertoire was used in the study to follow responses to a trivalent subunit inactivated influenza vaccine. Study-wide findings and limitations: It was suggested by the authors that each seasonal influenza vaccination may recruit only a limited number of new T cells.

Regarding this clonotype: The specificity of this receptor is unknown. No base quality values were provided; no much bigger clone lies one nucleotide off.

The library came from RT-PCR. Data came from an Illumina HiSeq 2500. TCRdb reanalyzed the raw reads on its own, using fastp at Q25 for trimming and MiXCR for clone calling, and kept in-frame beta chains. For every CDR3 protein sequence, its rows merge into one entry that carries the most common genes and DNA. In all, the sample holds around 300,000 distinct CDR3 sequences, and 22% of those were seen once. The ten largest clones add up to around a tenth of the sample. The CDR3 numbers 15 residues from cysteine through phenylalanine. Just the 45-base CDR3 DNA is kept, in frame starting at base 1. V loses 1 base at its end and J loses 6 bases; junction bases beyond the gene matches: 4. The germline V gene gives CDR1 as LGHNA and CDR2 as YNFKEQ.

The origin of this receptor is a man aged 45 to 70 who received an inactivated influenza vaccine. Donor details come from another sample of the same person, matched by shared clones. The rearrangement combines TRBV4-2 with TRBJ2-1; 9 of the junction bases match TRBD2. Sequences were derived from PBMCs from blood, sampled 21 months after vaccination. The DNA reads as follows: TGTGCCAGCAGCCAAGTTGGCGGGAGGGGCAATGAGCAGTTCTTC. Protein translation: CASSQVGGRGNEQFF.